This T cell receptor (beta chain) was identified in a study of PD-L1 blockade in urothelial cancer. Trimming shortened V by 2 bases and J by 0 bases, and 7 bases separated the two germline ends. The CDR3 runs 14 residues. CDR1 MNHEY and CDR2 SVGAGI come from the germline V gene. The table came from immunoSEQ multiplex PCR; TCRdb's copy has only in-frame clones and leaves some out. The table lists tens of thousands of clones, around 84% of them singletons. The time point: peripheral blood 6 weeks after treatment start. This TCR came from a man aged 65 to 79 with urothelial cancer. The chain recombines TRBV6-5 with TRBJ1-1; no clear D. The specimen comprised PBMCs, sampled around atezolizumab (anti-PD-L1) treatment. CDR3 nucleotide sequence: TGTGCCAGCAGTTACGGCAGGCTGAACACTGAAGCTTTCTTT. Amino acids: CASSYGRLNTEAFF.